This passage covers 6 T cell receptor beta chains from one sample sequenced in a study of molecular identifiers for immune sequencing clone quantification. TCRdb reprocessed the PCR reads with MiXCR, giving one entry per CDR3 protein. Here the sample spans 60,000 to 70,000 distinct CDR3 sequences, 15% to 20% being singletons. Sequencing was performed on naive CD8+ T cells from blood, with Jurkat cell RNA spiked in. Stated subset: FACS-sorted CD8+CD4-CCR7+CD45RA+ naive T cells. Receptor source: a human donor in good health. Some libraries in this study had Jurkat cell RNA spiked in.

Worth noting for this clonotype: This may come from a read error, since a much larger clone is one base off. The gene calls are TRBV7-6 and TRBJ2-1; 8 positions match TRBD2. This CDR3 has 17 amino acids. Germline CDR1 is SGHVS and CDR2 is FNYEAQ. The ends lost 4 bases at V and 4 bases at J; junction bases unmatched: 12. Written as DNA, the CDR3 is TGTGCCAGCAGCTCCCCGGCGGGACTAGTTGAGTACAATGAGCAGTTCTTC. As protein: CASSSPAGLVEYNEQFF. The full variable domain, completed using reference TRBV7-6 and TRBJ2-1, is GAGVSQSPRYKVTKRGQDVALRCDPISGHVSLYWYRQALGQGPEFLTYFNYEAQQDKSGLPNDRFSAERPEGSISTLTIQRTEQRDSAMYRCASSSPAGLVEYNEQFFGPGTRLTVL.

V gene TRBV20-1 combines with J gene TRBJ2-1; 10 bases match TRBD2. The V segment lost 0 bases and the J segment 0 bases; nucleotides outside the gene matches: 8. Germline CDR1 DFQATT, CDR2 SNEGSKA (reference sequence). This CDR3 is built from 18 residues. The CDR3 sequence is CSARDLAASGSSYNEQFF. The CDR3 DNA follows: TGCAGTGCTAGAGATCTCGCGGCTAGCGGGAGCTCCTACAATGAGCAGTTCTTC.

This clonotype turned up a few times. The chain employs TRBV4-2 and TRBJ2-2; 9 bases align to TRBD1. The junction had 3 bases not matched to a gene; V was cut back by 3 bases and J by 7 bases. Germline CDR1 is LGHNA and CDR2 is YNFKEQ. The length of the CDR3 is 14 residues. The CDR3 DNA sequence: TGTGCCAGCAGCCAGACAGGGGGTTACGGGGAGCTGTTTTTT. This gives the protein CASSQTGGYGELFF.

This clonotype occurred many times. The chain uses TRBV14 and TRBJ1-2; D not certain. CDR1 and CDR2 (germline): SGHDN, FVKESK. The CDR3 contains 14 residues. Trimming took off 4 bases at V and 4 bases at J, with 13 bases between the two ends. CDR3 sequence: CASSRDPSLYGYTF. The DNA of the CDR3 is TGTGCCAGCAGCCGCGACCCTTCCCTCTATGGCTACACCTTC.

This clonotype was detected ten times or more. The chain is built from TRBV4-3 and TRBJ2-7, with a tentative D call TRBD1 (6 bases). The length of the CDR3 is 16 residues. V lost 1 base to trimming and J lost 1 base, with 14 bases between them. Germline V CDR1 and CDR2: LGHNA, YSLEER. In nucleotides, the CDR3 is TGCGCCAGCAGCCAAGGCCACCGGGACATGTCCTACGAGCAGTACTTC. Amino acid sequence: CASSQGHRDMSYEQYF.

This sequence joins TRBV28 and TRBJ2-2, with TRBD1 matching 9 bases. The germline V gene has CDR1 MDHEN and CDR2 SYDVKM. Losses at the gene ends were 10 bases for V and 4 bases for J; bases not matched to a gene: 13. The CDR3 contains 16 residues. CDR3: CAINRPGTGITGELFF. CDR3 nucleotides: TGTGCCATCAATAGACCCGGGACAGGGATCACCGGGGAGCTGTTTTTT.